The 2 T cell receptor beta chains listed next were all sequenced from one sample in a study of blood T cell repertoires in COVID-19. Clones were read by immunoSEQ multiplex PCR, and TCRdb kept only the in-frame ones, dropping some. The repertoire holds 130,000 or so clones, with about 84% as singletons. Material for sequencing was peripheral blood. These receptors came from a man aged 60 to 69 with acute or convalescent COVID-19.

A few counts support this clone. The chain employs TRBV7-2 and TRBJ2-2; D is uncertain. CDR3 size: 15 residues. V dropped 5 bases and J dropped 8 bases, with 18 bases sitting between them. Germline CDR1 is SGHTA and CDR2 is FQGNSA. CDR3 coding DNA: TGTGCCAGCAGCGCCCGGTCCCGCTCCCTGGGGGAGCTGTTTTTT. This gives the protein CASSARSRSLGELFF.

The chain is built from TRBV28 and TRBJ1-5, with 8 bases identical to TRBD1. V gave up 5 bases and J gave up 4 bases; unmatched junction bases: 10. The CDR3 is 16 residues long. CDR1 MDHEN and CDR2 SYDVKM come from the germline V gene. The CDR3 reads CASSPVGTGKNQPQHF. CDR3 DNA: TGTGCCAGCAGTCCCGTAGGGACAGGAAAAAATCAGCCCCAGCATTTT.